The 27 T cell receptor beta chains presented below share a single source sample, sequenced in a study of blood T cell repertoires in COVID-19. TCRdb's table, derived via immunoSEQ multiplex PCR, lists solely in-frame clones and lacks some. This sample yields roughly 62,000 clones, of which 70% to 80% are seen a single time; roughly 18% belongs to the top ten. The sequenced sample consisted of peripheral blood. Every receptor here comes from a man in his 60s with acute or convalescent COVID-19.

The sample holds one count of this clone. The chain recombines TRBV2 with TRBJ2-1; D unclear. Germline V CDR1 and CDR2: SNHLY, FYNNEI. The CDR3 runs to 14 residues. The ends were cut back, 0 bases at V and 4 bases at J, with 7 bases in the middle. CDR3 nucleotides: TGTGCCAGCAGTGAAGCGTGGCAGTACAATGAGCAGTTCTTC. This sequence encodes CASSEAWQYNEQFF.

This clone was observed a few times. V is TRBV6-2 or TRBV6-3 and J is TRBJ1-1; D remains ambiguous. With 2 bases removed from V and 2 bases from J, the gap between germline ends came to 6 bases. The V gene's germline CDR1 is MNHEY and CDR2 SVGEGT. The CDR3 runs to 13 residues. CDR3 in amino acids: CASSYISNTEAFF. In DNA form, the CDR3 reads TGTGCCAGCAGTTACATTTCAAACACTGAAGCTTTCTTT.

The genes are TRBV19 and TRBJ2-1, with a possible D match to TRBD2 (6 bases). The germline V gene encodes CDR1 LNHDA and CDR2 SQIVND (reference sequence). This CDR3 has 15 amino acids. V dropped 2 bases and J dropped 0 bases, with 8 bases sitting between them. In DNA, the CDR3 is TGTGCCAGTAGTATAACCGGGAGCTCCTACAATGAGCAGTTCTTC. It specifies CASSITGSSYNEQFF.

The chain is built from TRBV5-4 and TRBJ2-3; 11 bases agree with TRBD2. Germline lookup yields CDR1 SGHNT and CDR2 YYREEE (reference sequence). This CDR3 is 17 amino acids long. The V and J ends lost 4 bases and 2 bases, in that order; junction bases with no gene match: 9. The CDR3 loop is CASSPWTSGLVTDTQYF. For the CDR3, the DNA is TGTGCCAGCAGCCCATGGACTAGCGGGTTGGTCACAGATACGCAGTATTTT.

The chain is built from TRBV7-9 and TRBJ2-7; 7 positions match TRBD1. The CDR3 length is 12 residues. Germline values: CDR1 SEHNR, CDR2 FQNEAQ (reference sequence). Trimming cost V 5 bases and J 5 bases; bases outside gene matches: 3. The CDR3: CASSRQGDEQYF. CDR3 DNA sequence: TGTGCCAGCAGCCGACAGGGCGACGAGCAGTACTTC.

This clone was found once. The V and J genes are TRBV11-2 and TRBJ2-5; maybe TRBD2 (5 bases). Trimming shortened V by 5 bases and J by 5 bases, and 6 bases separated the two germline ends. The CDR3 spans 11 residues. CDR1 is SGHAT, CDR2 FQNNGV, per germline. The CDR3 nucleotides read TGTGCCAGCAGCCGAGGGGAGACCCAGTACTTC. Its translation is CASSRGETQYF.

The chain couples TRBV6-5 to TRBJ1-2; 7 positions match TRBD1. Germline V gives CDR1 MNHEY, CDR2 SVGAGI. The length of the CDR3 is 14 residues. V was clipped by 6 bases and J by 8 bases; unmatched bases: 12. In DNA, the CDR3 is TGTGCCAGCAGCCTGACAGGGTCCAAGGGGGGCTACACCTTC. Amino acids: CASSLTGSKGGYTF.

V usage is TRBV10-3 and J usage is TRBJ1-2; 9 positions match TRBD1. V lost 3 bases and J lost 2; bases outside the gene matches: 1. This CDR3 has 14 residues. Germline assignment: CDR1 ENHRY and CDR2 SYGVKD. CDR3 sequence: CAISDTGGNYGYTF. In DNA form, the CDR3 reads TGTGCCATCAGTGATACAGGGGGCAACTATGGCTACACCTTC.

This clone was detected once. V and J are TRBV6-1 and TRBJ1-5; D possibly corresponds to TRBD1 (6 bases). Germline lookup yields CDR1 MNHNS and CDR2 SASEGT. The CDR3 is 14 amino acids. V lost 2 bases, J lost 4 bases, and 9 bases lay in between. CDR3 in amino acids: CASSENRVNQPQHF. In DNA, the CDR3 is TGTGCCAGCAGTGAAAACAGGGTAAATCAGCCCCAGCATTTT.

This chain joins TRBV7-9 and TRBJ1-4, with 7 bases that match TRBD1. This CDR3 is 15 amino acids long. Germline V gene sequence: CDR1 SEHNR, CDR2 FQNEAQ (reference sequence). Trimming at V came to 6 bases and at J to 5 bases, leaving 9 bases not matched to a gene. The CDR3 region is CASREMTGSNEKLFF. The CDR3 nucleotides are TGTGCCAGCAGGGAGATGACAGGGAGCAATGAAAAACTGTTTTTT.

This clone was seen a handful of times. The chain carries TRBV5-1 and TRBJ2-3; tentative D call: TRBD1 (6 bases). The germline V and J ends were trimmed by 4 bases and 3 bases, with 12 bases remaining between them. Germline assignment: CDR1 SGHRS and CDR2 YFSETQ. The CDR3 is 14 residues long. The CDR3 region has the DNA TGCGCCAGCAGCGCGTTACAGGGAACAGATACGCAGTATTTT. The encoded protein is CASSALQGTDTQYF.

The chain has TRBV4-2 and TRBJ2-3; D may be TRBD1 (6 bases). The CDR3 consists of 14 residues. Germline-derived CDR1 and CDR2 are LGHNA and YNFKEQ. V was shortened by 1 base and J by 2 bases, with 7 bases between the two germline ends. The CDR3 loop is CASSQGDNTDTQYF. In DNA form, the CDR3 reads TGTGCCAGCAGCCAAGGGGACAACACAGATACGCAGTATTTT.

The CDR3 region has the DNA TGCGCCAGCAGCCCTGGGTGGCGCGGGACCTACAATGAGCAGTTCTTC. Translating gives CASSPGWRGTYNEQFF. V and J are TRBV5-1 and TRBJ2-1, with a tentative D call TRBD2 (6 bases). Germline V CDR1 and CDR2: SGHRS, YFSETQ. The CDR3 spans 16 residues. V gave up 4 bases and J gave up 2 bases, with 16 bases separating them.

J is TRBJ1-1 and V is TRBV6-5, with a possible D match to TRBD1 (6 bases). Germline assignment: CDR1 MNHEY and CDR2 SVGAGI. Trimming pared 6 bases from V and 0 bases from J, leaving 14 bases between. This CDR3 spans 15 amino acids. In nucleotides, the CDR3 is TGTGCCAGCAGCCGACGACAGGCTATGAACACTGAAGCTTTCTTT. As protein: CASSRRQAMNTEAFF.

J is TRBJ1-2 and V is TRBV9, with 10 bases that match TRBD1. The CDR3 has 15 amino acids. V shed 0 bases and J 7 bases; nucleotides not matched to a gene: 6. CDR1 and CDR2 from the germline V gene are SGDLS and YYNGEE. CDR3 coding DNA: TGTGCCAGCAGCGTAGTGCCAGGACAGGGGGTTGGCTACACCTTC. This translates into CASSVVPGQGVGYTF.

This clone qualifies as medium-sized. The V and J genes are TRBV2 and TRBJ1-4; D gene uncertain. CDR1 is SNHLY and CDR2 is FYNNEI in the germline V gene. The length of the CDR3 is 12 residues. Deletions cut 5 bases from V and 8 bases from J, with 9 bases between. This CDR3 is CASSLAGEKLFF. CDR3 nucleotides: TGTGCCAGCAGTCTGGCCGGGGAAAAACTGTTTTTT.

The J gene is TRBJ2-3, the V gene TRBV29-1; 12 bases agree with TRBD2. CDR1 and CDR2 from the germline V gene are SQVTM and ANQGSEA. The CDR3 extends over 14 amino acids. Germline trimming cut 1 base from V and 4 bases from J; bases unmatched to any gene: 0. CDR3 in amino acids: CSVEGLAGADTQYF. The CDR3 DNA follows: TGCAGCGTTGAAGGACTAGCGGGAGCAGATACGCAGTATTTT.

The chain is built from TRBV7-8 and TRBJ2-3; 9 positions agree with TRBD2. The V gene end was trimmed by 5 bases and the J gene end by 2 bases; junction bases not matched to a gene: 11. This CDR3 has 17 residues. Germline V gene lookup returns CDR1 SGHVS and CDR2 FQNEAQ. This CDR3 reads CASSTRRGGRNTDTQYF. The CDR3 DNA sequence: TGTGCCAGCAGCACTCGGCGGGGGGGTAGGAACACAGATACGCAGTATTTT.

The J gene is TRBJ2-7, the V gene TRBV5-4; D ambiguous. V shed 4 bases and J shed 0 bases, with 14 bases lying between them. The CDR3 consists of 15 residues. The germline gives CDR1 SGHNT, CDR2 YYREEE (reference sequence). The CDR3 DNA is TGTGCCAGCAGCCGGAAGCAGGCGAGCTCCTACGAGCAGTACTTC. Its protein product is CASSRKQASSYEQYF.

The rearrangement uses TRBV2 and TRBJ1-5; no clear D gene. V was pared by 6 bases and J by 6 bases, with 9 bases between. Germline V gene lookup returns CDR1 SNHLY and CDR2 FYNNEI. The CDR3 runs 12 residues. DNA of the CDR3: TGTGCCAGCAGGCCCCCCGGTCAGCCCCAGCATTTT. Its translation is CASRPPGQPQHF.

This chain connects TRBV29-1 to TRBJ1-1; 9 positions match TRBD1. The CDR3 covers 10 residues. With V trimmed by 8 bases and J by 10 bases, 5 bases remained unmatched. Germline V gives CDR1 SQVTM, CDR2 ANQGSEA. The CDR3 DNA sequence: TGCAGCACATACAGGGGGCGAGCTTTCTTT. Protein sequence: CSTYRGRAFF.

The rearrangement joins TRBV7-2 to TRBJ2-5; 8 bases agree with TRBD2. Germline V gives CDR1 SGHTA, CDR2 FQGNSA. The CDR3 spans 15 residues. The J segment lost 5 bases and the V segment lost 1 base, leaving 6 bases of the junction unmatched. CDR3 DNA sequence: TGTGCCAGCAGCTTAGAGCTAGCGGGTAGCGAGACCCAGTACTTC. Translation gives CASSLELAGSETQYF.

The chain joins TRBV24-1 to TRBJ2-2; 8 bases fit TRBD1. The ends lost 4 bases at V and 5 bases at J; junction bases unmatched: 11. Germline assignment: CDR1 KGHDR and CDR2 SFDVKD. The CDR3 sequence is 17 residues long. CDR3 sequence (DNA): TGTGCCACCAGTGAGAGCAGGGGGCAAAAGTGGACCGGGGAGCTGTTTTTT. Its protein product is CATSESRGQKWTGELFF.

V usage is TRBV5-5 and J usage is TRBJ2-1; D not resolved. V was trimmed by 1 base and J by 1 base, leaving 9 bases between them. The CDR3 totals 15 residues. CDR1 and CDR2 from the germline V gene are SGHKS and YYEKEE (reference sequence). Here the CDR3 reads CASSLKSTSYNEQFF. The CDR3 coding sequence is TGTGCCAGCAGCTTGAAATCAACATCCTACAATGAGCAGTTCTTC.

The chain recombines TRBV27 with TRBJ2-5; D remains unclear. Germline CDR1 reads MNHEY; CDR2 reads SMNVEV (reference sequence). The CDR3 contains 13 residues. Trimming took off 6 bases at V and 4 bases at J, with 12 bases between the two ends. CDR3 residues: CASSTRRGETQYF. DNA for the CDR3: TGTGCCAGCAGCACCCGCAGAGGAGAGACCCAGTACTTC.

J is TRBJ2-7 and V is TRBV6-4, with 13 nucleotides matching TRBD2. There are 13 residues in the CDR3. CDR1 is MRHNA and CDR2 is SNTAGT in the germline V gene. V lost 8 bases, J lost 5 bases, and 3 bases stayed unmatched. CDR3 sequence: CASPGTSGNEQYF. CDR3 DNA sequence: TGTGCCAGCCCCGGGACTAGCGGGAACGAGCAGTACTTC.

The genes are TRBV9 and TRBJ1-6, with D unresolved. Germline CDR1 and CDR2: SGDLS and YYNGEE. The CDR3 is made up of 15 amino acids. V shed 0 bases and J shed 0 bases, with 4 bases lying between them. The CDR3 nucleotides read TGTGCCAGCAGCGTAGGGAGCTCCTATAATTCACCCCTCCACTTT. Protein sequence: CASSVGSSYNSPLHF. The variable domain in full, completed from reference TRBV9 and TRBJ1-6, reads DSGVTQTPKHLITATGQRVTLRCSPRSGDLSVYWYQQSLDQGLQFLIQYYNGEERAKGNILERFSAQQFPDLHSELNLSSLELGDSALYFCASSVGSSYNSPLHFGNGTRLTVT.